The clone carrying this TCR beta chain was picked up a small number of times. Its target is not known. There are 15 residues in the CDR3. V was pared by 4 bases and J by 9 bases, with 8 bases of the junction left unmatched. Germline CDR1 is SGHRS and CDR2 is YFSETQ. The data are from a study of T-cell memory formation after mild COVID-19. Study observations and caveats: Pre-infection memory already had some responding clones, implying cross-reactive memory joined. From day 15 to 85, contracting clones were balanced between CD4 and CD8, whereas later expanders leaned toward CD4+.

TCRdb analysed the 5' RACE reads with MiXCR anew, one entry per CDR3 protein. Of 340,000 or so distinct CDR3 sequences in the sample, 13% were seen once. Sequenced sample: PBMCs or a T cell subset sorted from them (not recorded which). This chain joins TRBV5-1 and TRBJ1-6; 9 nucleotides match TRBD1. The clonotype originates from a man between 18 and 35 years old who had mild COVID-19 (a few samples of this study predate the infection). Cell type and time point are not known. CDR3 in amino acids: CASSRDRDRSSPLHF. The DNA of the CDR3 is TGCGCCAGCAGCCGGGACAGGGACAGGTCTTCACCCCTCCACTTT.